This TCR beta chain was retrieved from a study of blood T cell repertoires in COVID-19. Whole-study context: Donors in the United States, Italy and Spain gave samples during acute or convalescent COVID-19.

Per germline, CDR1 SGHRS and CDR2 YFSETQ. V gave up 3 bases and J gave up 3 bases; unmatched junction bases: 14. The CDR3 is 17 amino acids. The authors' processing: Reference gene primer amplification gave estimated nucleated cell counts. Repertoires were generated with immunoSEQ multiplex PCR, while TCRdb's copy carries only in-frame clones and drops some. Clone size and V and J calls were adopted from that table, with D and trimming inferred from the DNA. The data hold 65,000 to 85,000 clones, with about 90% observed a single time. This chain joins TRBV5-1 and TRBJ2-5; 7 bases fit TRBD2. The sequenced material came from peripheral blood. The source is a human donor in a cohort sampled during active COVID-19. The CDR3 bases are TGCGCCAGCAGCTCCTCCGGGCTAAAGGCGGGAGAAGAGACCCAGTACTTC. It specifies CASSSSGLKAGEETQYF. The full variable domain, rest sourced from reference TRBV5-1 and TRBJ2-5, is KAGVTQTPRYLIKTRGQQVTLSCSPISGHRSVSWYQQTPGQGLQFLFEYFSETQRNKGNFPGRFSGRQFSNSRSEMNVSTLELGDSALYLCASSSSGLKAGEETQYFGPGTRLLVL.